This entry lists 27 T cell receptor beta chains sequenced from one sample in a study of identical twins. TCRdb used MiXCR to reprocess the 5' RACE reads, holding one entry per CDR3 protein. This sample has 1.5 million to 2 million distinct CDR3 sequences, with around a third found just once. Sequencing used cord blood. The receptors shown here come from a newborn girl in good health.

The genes are TRBV7-2 and TRBJ2-3; 10 bases fit TRBD2. Germline CDR1 SGHTA, CDR2 FQGNSA. V shed 2 bases and J 6 bases; nucleotides not matched to a gene: 8. The CDR3 is 16 residues long. The CDR3 DNA reads as TGTGCCAGCAGCTTAAGCCTAGCGGGAGTACGGGATACGCAGTATTTT. Translated, it gives CASSLSLAGVRDTQYF.

Turning to this clonotype: One end of the junction does not line up with germline, which may come from a read error. The chain is built from TRBV18 and TRBJ1-1; TRBD1 might be the D (6 bases). The CDR3 length is 13 residues. CDR1 and CDR2 (germline): KGHSH, LQKENI. The CDR3: CANSPGLTGEAFF. CDR3 coding DNA: TGTGCCAACTCACCAGGACTAACAGGGGAAGCTTTCTTT.

V and J are TRBV20-1 and TRBJ2-3; 8 bases are a match to TRBD2. This CDR3 spans 16 amino acids. Looked up from germline, CDR1 is DFQATT and CDR2 is SNEGSKA (reference sequence). Germline trimming cut 5 bases from V and 0 bases from J; bases unmatched to any gene: 10. The CDR3 spells CSAWPLLAASTDTQYF. The CDR3 DNA is TGCAGTGCTTGGCCCCTACTAGCGGCTAGCACAGATACGCAGTATTTT.

This clonotype showed up just a few times. The chain carries TRBV20-1 and TRBJ2-6; no definite D call. V was pared by 8 bases and J by 2 bases, with 7 bases between. The CDR3 has 12 amino acids. Germline V CDR1 and CDR2: DFQATT, SNEGSKA (reference sequence). The CDR3 DNA follows: TGCAGTTTGAGACCTGGGGCCAACGTCCTGACTTTC. Translated, it gives CSLRPGANVLTF.

This sequence joins TRBV28 and TRBJ2-1, with 13 bases aligning to TRBD2. The better agreement between TRBJ2-7 and the DNA end casts doubt on the J call. CDR3 length: 17 amino acids. Germline V gene sequence: CDR1 MDHEN, CDR2 SYDVKM. The CDR3 spells CASSGGSTSGRYNEQYF. The CDR3 nucleotides are TGTGCCAGCAGTGGGGGGTCGACTAGCGGGAGGTACAATGAGCAGTACTTC.

This clonotype was found once. The chain couples TRBV2 to TRBJ1-5; D perhaps matches TRBD1 (5 bases). The germline V gene encodes CDR1 SNHLY and CDR2 FYNNEI. This CDR3 contains 12 residues. The germline V and J ends were trimmed by 4 bases and 6 bases, with 7 bases remaining between them. CDR3 bases: TGTGCCAGCAGTGGGACAATTCAGCCCCAGCATTTT. Its protein product is CASSGTIQPQHF.

The CDR3 nucleotides are TGTGCCAGCGGTGGGGGGGGACTTAACTATGGCTACACCTTC. Its protein is CASGGGGLNYGYTF. This chain joins TRBV28 and TRBJ1-2, with D maybe TRBD1 (5 bases). V lost 8 bases to trimming and J lost 1 base, with 14 bases between them. The CDR3 spans 14 residues. Germline V CDR1 and CDR2: MDHEN, SYDVKM.

The chain joins TRBV2 to TRBJ2-7; D ambiguous. The CDR3 is made up of 14 amino acids. Germline CDR1 is SNHLY and CDR2 is FYNNEI. Trimming left V 8 bases short and J 0 bases short, with 14 bases between. The CDR3 DNA reads TGTGCCAGCGTTGGCAGGACGAGCTCCTACGAGCAGTACTTC. This codes for CASVGRTSSYEQYF.

The genes are TRBV6-6 and TRBJ1-4; perhaps TRBD1 as D (5 bases). The CDR3 runs 14 residues. Trimming shortened V by 11 bases and J by 6 bases, and 19 bases separated the two germline ends. Germline CDR1 and CDR2: MNHNY and SVGAGI (reference sequence). Here the CDR3 reads CAGLTGTRDEKLFF. The CDR3 DNA sequence: TGTGCCGGTTTAACCGGGACGAGGGATGAAAAACTGTTTTTT.

This clonotype has a handful of counts. The gene calls are TRBV20-1 and TRBJ2-5; possibly TRBD1 or TRBD2 for D (5 bases each). The germline V gene has CDR1 DFQATT and CDR2 SNEGSKA (reference sequence). Trimming removed 5 bases from V and 3 bases from J, with 13 bases in between. This CDR3 has 13 amino acids. The CDR3 nucleotides are TGCAGTGCTCACCGGGACGGAGAAGAGACCCAGTACTTC. Translated, it gives CSAHRDGEETQYF.

This clonotype was seen a handful of times. The chain combines TRBV5-1 with TRBJ1-4; possible D gene TRBD1, 6 bases. The germline V and J ends were trimmed by 4 bases and 4 bases, with 14 bases remaining between them. The CDR3 loop spans 15 amino acids. The germline V gene encodes CDR1 SGHRS and CDR2 YFSETQ. The CDR3 DNA sequence: TGCGCCAGCAGCCCAGGGGTCCAGGGTAATGAAAAACTGTTTTTT. It yields the protein CASSPGVQGNEKLFF.

In the case of this clonotype: It may be a read error: a sequence one base away is much more abundant. The chain recombines TRBV12-3 or TRBV12-4 with TRBJ2-5; D ambiguous. V lost 5 bases to trimming and J lost 12 bases, with 16 bases between them. There are 12 residues in the CDR3. The CDR3 DNA reads TGTGCCAGCAGTCCTCTTAGATTTCAGAAGTACTTC. Its protein is CASSPLRFQKYF.

The chain combines TRBV12-3 or TRBV12-4 with TRBJ2-5; D is uncertain. The CDR3 consists of 12 residues. V lost 4 bases to trimming and J lost 11 bases, with 14 bases between them. CDR3 nucleotides: TGTGCCAGCAGTTCTGAGGTCAATGAGCAGTACTTC. It yields the protein CASSSEVNEQYF.

The V and J genes are TRBV7-8 and TRBJ1-1; D unclear. The CDR3 totals 15 residues. The germline gives CDR1 SGHVS, CDR2 FQNEAQ. The V end was cut by 5 bases, the J end by 1 base, with 14 bases between. The CDR3 DNA follows: TGTGCCAGCAGCCCCGGTATACGCAGGAACACTGAAGCTTTCTTT. Protein sequence: CASSPGIRRNTEAFF.

This clonotype was seen more than once but under ten times. The J gene is TRBJ2-3, the V gene TRBV9; D may match TRBD1 or TRBD2 (6 bases each). The CDR3 runs to 20 residues. Trimming shortened V by 0 bases and J by 6 bases, and 29 bases separated the two germline ends. Germline CDR1 reads SGDLS; CDR2 reads YYNGEE. CDR3 amino acids: CASSVVRGGTSPTTADTQYF. As DNA, the CDR3 is TGTGCCAGCAGCGTAGTTAGAGGGGGGACCTCTCCTACGACAGCGGATACGCAGTATTTT.

In its sample, this clonotype was seen many times. This chain connects TRBV4-2 to TRBJ2-1, with D maybe TRBD2 (5 bases). The germline V gene encodes CDR1 LGHNA and CDR2 YNFKEQ. The CDR3 sequence is 15 residues long. Between the trimmed V and J ends, which lost 0 bases and 0 bases, there was a span of 6 bases. The CDR3 nucleotides are TGTGCCAGCAGCCAAGATGGACTCTCCTACAATGAGCAGTTCTTC. This gives the protein CASSQDGLSYNEQFF.

The chain carries TRBV4-1 and TRBJ2-1, with 7 bases fitting TRBD1. The CDR3 runs to 18 residues. J lost 12 bases, V lost 3 bases, and 23 bases had no gene match. Germline V CDR1 and CDR2: MGHRA, YSYEKL. CDR3 DNA sequence: TGCGCCAGCAGCCACTCTGCTACGGACAGGTTAGGGATATTTGGGCAGTTCTTC. Its protein product is CASSHSATDRLGIFGQFF.

This clonotype was recorded a few times. The chain uses TRBV5-1 and TRBJ2-7; D is uncertain. Trimming removed 0 bases from V and 3 bases from J, with 13 bases in between. The CDR3 is 15 residues long. Germline V gives CDR1 SGHRS, CDR2 YFSETQ. The CDR3 coding sequence is TGCGCCAGCAGCTTGGTAGGACCAGGAAGCTACGAGCAGTACTTC. It codes for CASSLVGPGSYEQYF.

This clonotype was seen a handful of times. This chain links TRBV20-1 with TRBJ2-7; 10 bases fit TRBD2. The CDR3 runs to 14 residues. From germline, CDR1 is DFQATT and CDR2 SNEGSKA (reference sequence). V shed 4 bases and J 0 bases; nucleotides not matched to a gene: 3. This CDR3 is CSATGTSASYEQYF. The DNA of the CDR3 is TGCAGTGCTACCGGGACTAGCGCCTCCTACGAGCAGTACTTC.

The chain combines TRBV11-2 with TRBJ1-3; D uncertain. V lost 5 bases, J lost 2 bases, and 16 bases lay in between. CDR1 and CDR2 (germline): SGHAT, FQNNGV. The CDR3 sequence is 16 residues long. CDR3 nucleotides: TGTGCCAGCAGCGTAGTCGGAGCTCCCACTGGAAACACCATATATTTT. Protein: CASSVVGAPTGNTIYF. The full variable domain, in which reference TRBV11-2 and TRBJ1-3 provide the parts outside the CDR3, is EAGVAQSPRYKIIEKRQSVAFWCNPISGHATLYWYQQILGQGPKLLIQFQNNGVVDDSQLPKDRFSAERLKGVDSTLKIQPAKLEDSAVYLCASSVVGAPTGNTIYFGEGSWLTVV.

J is TRBJ2-1 and V is TRBV4-1, with 7 bases that match TRBD1. The CDR3 covers 15 residues. Germline CDR1 MGHRA, CDR2 YSYEKL. V was clipped by 4 bases and J by 4 bases; unmatched bases: 7. The CDR3 reads CASSRIPGGYNEQFF. CDR3 sequence (DNA): TGCGCCAGCAGCCGGATTCCAGGGGGTTACAATGAGCAGTTCTTC.

This rearrangement joins TRBV7-2 to TRBJ2-5; D is perhaps TRBD1 or TRBD2 (5 bases each). The DNA end lines up better with TRBJ2-7; the J call may be wrong. Looked up from germline, CDR1 is SGHTA and CDR2 is FQGNSA. CDR3 length: 14 residues. CDR3 sequence reads: CASSLAGPAHEQYF. The CDR3 nucleotides are TGTGCCAGCAGCTTAGCGGGACCAGCCCACGAGCAGTACTTC.

The chain employs TRBV24-1 and TRBJ1-5; no firm D call. The germline V gene has CDR1 KGHDR and CDR2 SFDVKD. The germline V and J ends were trimmed by 0 bases and 0 bases, with 14 bases remaining between them. The CDR3 contains 18 residues. For the CDR3, the DNA is TGTGCCACCAGTGATTTGGTCCTCCAAGGATATAGCAATCAGCCCCAGCATTTT. Its translation: CATSDLVLQGYSNQPQHF.

V and J are TRBV7-8 and TRBJ1-2; TRBD1 is a possible D gene (5 bases). The CDR3 covers 14 residues. Trimming pared 5 bases from V and 4 bases from J, leaving 14 bases between. The V gene's germline CDR1 is SGHVS and CDR2 FQNEAQ. CDR3 coding DNA: TGTGCCAGCAGCCCGCGGGACGGAGGCTATGGCTACACCTTC. Protein: CASSPRDGGYGYTF. The complete variable domain, with remaining parts taken from reference TRBV7-8 and TRBJ1-2, reads GAGVSQSPRYKVAKRGQDVALRCDPISGHVSLFWYQQALGQGPEFLTYFQNEAQLDKSGLPSDRFFAERPEGSVSTLKIQRTQQEDSAVYLCASSPRDGGYGYTFGSGTRLTVV.

This chain uses TRBV2 with TRBJ2-5; TRBD2 matches at 13 bases. This CDR3 region has 19 residues. J was trimmed by 3 bases and V by 6 bases; bases with no gene match: 16. The V gene's germline CDR1 is SNHLY and CDR2 FYNNEI. The CDR3 nucleotides read TGTGCCAGCAGCAGGGATAGGACTAGCGGGAGAGTCGGCAAAGAGACCCAGTACTTC. It yields the protein CASSRDRTSGRVGKETQYF. The entire variable domain, with the rest obtained from reference TRBV2 and TRBJ2-5, is as follows: EPEVTQTPSHQVTQMGQEVILRCVPISNHLYFYWYRQILGQKVEFLVSFYNNEISEKSEIFDDQFSVERPDGSNFTLKIRSTKLEDSAMYFCASSRDRTSGRVGKETQYFGPGTRLLVL.

This clonotype was observed a handful of times. The gene calls are TRBV28 and TRBJ2-7, with 9 bases aligning to TRBD1. The CDR3 consists of 17 residues. V lost 4 bases, J lost 6 bases, and 16 bases stayed unmatched. From germline, CDR1 is MDHEN and CDR2 SYDVKM. In DNA, the CDR3 is TGTGCCAGCAGTTCTCCGGGACAGGGATTAAGCTTGGGCGAGCAGTACTTC. This codes for CASSSPGQGLSLGEQYF.

The chain has TRBV5-1 and TRBJ2-1, with D possibly matching TRBD2 (6 bases). The CDR3 runs 16 residues. Germline V gives CDR1 SGHRS, CDR2 YFSETQ. V was clipped by 0 bases and J by 5 bases, with 15 bases between them. CDR3 in amino acids: CASSLGLENWNNEQFF. The CDR3 bases are TGCGCCAGCAGCTTGGGACTAGAGAATTGGAACAATGAGCAGTTCTTC.